This TCR beta chain is drawn from a study of cytomegalovirus exposure and HLA in healthy donors. The CDR3 has 15 amino acids. CDR1 MDHEN and CDR2 SYDVKM come from the germline V gene. Trimming cost V 5 bases and J 7 bases; bases outside gene matches: 5. Amplification used 60 Vbeta primers and 13 Jbeta primers. The method was immunoSEQ multiplex PCR; TCRdb's version includes in-frame clones alone and lacks a portion of them. The sample has 170,000 or so clones; around 80% are singletons. This clone has a handful of counts. The sequenced sample consisted of PBMCs. The receptor comes from a woman aged 25 to 39 in good health and CMV-seropositive. The gene calls are TRBV28 and TRBJ2-1; 13 bases are a match to TRBD2. The CDR3 DNA is TGTGCCAGCAGTCCACTAGCGGGAGGGACTAATGAGCAGTTCTTC. As protein: CASSPLAGGTNEQFF.